Below, 18 T cell receptor beta chains from the same sample are listed, as sequenced in a study of OX40 agonist ivuxolimab in advanced cancers. The library was generated by the immunoSEQ multiplex PCR assay. Here the immuneACCESS table is served through TCRdb, limited to in-frame sequences with V and J called. Missing clones are a known gap in these copies; in checked studies unresolved V genes cover under half, and the rest lacks a known reason. This sample holds 6,000 to 9,000 clones; 76% were observed only once. 35% to 40% of the sample is in the top ten clones. Specimen: CD4+ or CD8+ T cells sorted from blood, collected in a trial of the OX40 agonist ivuxolimab. The receptors originated from an adult with an advanced solid tumor such as melanoma, head and neck, liver or kidney cancer.

The chain has TRBV29-1 and TRBJ2-7; 11 bases fit TRBD1. Trimming at V came to 2 bases and at J to 2 bases, leaving 14 bases not matched to a gene. This CDR3 is 18 amino acids long. Germline CDR1 is SQVTM and CDR2 is ANQGSEA. The CDR3, as DNA: TGCAGCGTTGAACTAAGCCCTAGAGGGACAGGGGGTACCTACGAGCAGTACTTC. It specifies CSVELSPRGTGGTYEQYF.

This clone appeared a few times. The chain combines TRBV2 with TRBJ1-1; weak D call: TRBD1 (5 bases). The V gene's germline CDR1 is SNHLY and CDR2 FYNNEI. The ends were cut back, 6 bases at V and 10 bases at J, with 15 bases in the middle. The CDR3 extends over 12 amino acids. The CDR3 loop reads CASRGGDLGAFF. The DNA of the CDR3 is TGTGCCAGCAGAGGAGGGGACCTCGGAGCTTTCTTT. The full variable domain, its missing parts supplied by reference TRBV2 and TRBJ1-1, is EPEVTQTPSHQVTQMGQEVILRCVPISNHLYFYWYRQILGQKVEFLVSFYNNEISEKSEIFDDQFSVERPDGSNFTLKIRSTKLEDSAMYFCASRGGDLGAFFGQGTRLTVV.

The genes are TRBV6-5 and TRBJ2-7; TRBD1 is a possible D gene (6 bases). Germline assignment: CDR1 MNHEY and CDR2 SVGAGI. CDR3 length equals 13 residues. V was clipped by 6 bases and J by 4 bases, with 13 bases between them. CDR3 amino acids: CASSPRGPYEQYF. In DNA form, the CDR3 reads TGTGCCAGCAGCCCCAGGGGCCCTTACGAGCAGTACTTC.

The chain links TRBV7-8 to TRBJ1-5; D is possibly TRBD1 (6 bases). Germline assignment: CDR1 SGHVS and CDR2 FQNEAQ. This CDR3 is built from 15 residues. V dropped 0 bases and J dropped 5 bases, with 11 bases sitting between them. The CDR3 sequence: CASSLARPGDQPQHF. The CDR3 coding sequence is TGTGCCAGCAGCTTAGCGAGGCCAGGGGATCAGCCCCAGCATTTT.

V and J are TRBV6-5 and TRBJ2-7; 9 bases are a match to TRBD1. Per germline, CDR1 MNHEY and CDR2 SVGAGI. V lost 5 bases, J lost 4 bases, and 6 bases stayed unmatched. CDR3 length equals 14 residues. CDR3 loop: CASSKQGARYEQYF. The CDR3 nucleotides read TGTGCCAGCAGTAAACAGGGGGCTAGATACGAGCAGTACTTC.

V gene TRBV2 combines with J gene TRBJ2-2; a weak D match, TRBD2 (6 bases). This CDR3 has 12 residues. Germline values: CDR1 SNHLY, CDR2 FYNNEI. CDR3 bases: TGTGGTCTTAGCGGAAACACCGGGGAGCTGTTTTTT. Amino acid sequence: CGLSGNTGELFF.

This chain connects TRBV4-2 to TRBJ2-1; tentative D call: TRBD2 (5 bases). Germline CDR1 and CDR2: LGHNA and YNFKEQ. This CDR3 comprises 15 residues. V was cut by 0 bases and J by 2 bases, with 8 bases left in between. The CDR3 DNA follows: TGTGCCAGCAGCCAAGAAGCGGTTACCTACAATGAGCAGTTCTTC. Protein sequence: CASSQEAVTYNEQFF.

This clone was counted a few times. The J gene is TRBJ2-6, the V gene TRBV19, with 8 bases matching TRBD1. Looked up from germline, CDR1 is LNHDA and CDR2 is SQIVND (reference sequence). CDR3 length: 16 residues. V lost 3 bases, J lost 1 base, and 2 bases stayed unmatched. The DNA of the CDR3 is TGTGCCAGTAGTATTACAGGGGGATCTGGGGCCAACGTCCTGACTTTC. It yields the protein CASSITGGSGANVLTF.

This sequence joins TRBV7-9 and TRBJ1-4; D is unresolved. V lost 5 bases, J lost 7 bases, and 14 bases lay in between. Germline V CDR1 and CDR2: SEHNR, FQNEAQ (reference sequence). The length of the CDR3 is 14 residues. The chain's CDR3 is CASSPQHGSEKLFF. The DNA for the CDR3 is TGTGCCAGCAGCCCTCAGCACGGTAGTGAAAAACTGTTTTTT.

The chain couples TRBV28 to TRBJ2-1; 7 bases map to TRBD2. Trimming removed 3 bases from V and 6 bases from J; junction bases left unmatched: 8. The CDR3 runs 15 residues. Per germline, CDR1 MDHEN and CDR2 SYDVKM. CDR3: CASSFKTSYANEQFF. Written as DNA, the CDR3 is TGTGCCAGCAGTTTTAAGACTAGCTATGCCAATGAGCAGTTCTTC.

This clone was seen only a few times. J is TRBJ2-7 and V is TRBV29-1; TRBD2 agrees at 7 bases. V shed 7 bases, J shed 2 bases, and the junction held 11 bases outside the gene matches. The CDR3 totals 14 residues. CDR1 and CDR2 from the germline V gene are SQVTM and ANQGSEA. Here the CDR3 DNA reads TGCAGCGGTAGCTGGCTAGCGGTAACCTACGAGCAGTACTTC. It translates to CSGSWLAVTYEQYF.

There are a few counts of this clone. The rearrangement joins TRBV11-1 to TRBJ1-1; 10 bases agree with TRBD1. The CDR3 is 14 residues long. Germline V gene sequence: CDR1 SGHAT, CDR2 FQDESV (reference sequence). Trimming took 5 bases from V and 10 from J; bases not matched to a gene: 10. The CDR3 DNA is TGTGCCAGCAGCCCGGAGGGGACAGGGGTAGGAGCTTTCTTT. It specifies CASSPEGTGVGAFF.

This sequence joins TRBV28 and TRBJ1-1; D is possibly TRBD1 (5 bases). Between the trimmed V and J ends, which lost 7 bases and 1 base, there was a span of 10 bases. The CDR3 loop spans 13 amino acids. The V gene's germline CDR1 is MDHEN and CDR2 SYDVKM. CDR3 in DNA: TGTGCCAGCACCTTGGGGGGGAACACTGAAGCTTTCTTT. Residues: CASTLGGNTEAFF.

This sequence joins TRBV5-6 and TRBJ1-2; tentatively, D is TRBD1 (6 bases). The V gene's germline CDR1 is SGHDT and CDR2 YYEEEE. The CDR3 is made up of 13 amino acids. Deletions cut 1 base from V and 8 bases from J, with 12 bases between. The CDR3 spells CASSLWGAWGYTF. The CDR3 DNA reads TGTGCCAGCAGCTTGTGGGGGGCATGGGGCTACACCTTC.

This clone is medium-sized (0.01 to 0.1%). V gene TRBV30 combines with J gene TRBJ2-1; D gene uncertain. Between the trimmed V and J ends, which lost 3 bases and 1 base, there was a span of 10 bases. Germline V gene sequence: CDR1 GTSNPN, CDR2 SVGIG (reference sequence). The CDR3 totals 14 residues. CDR3 coding DNA: TGTGCCTGGAGACAGTCTCCTTCCTACAATGAGCAGTTCTTC. Translated: CAWRQSPSYNEQFF.

This clone came up a few times. This rearrangement joins TRBV27 to TRBJ1-1; D is unresolved. This CDR3 is 13 amino acids long. The germline CDR1 and CDR2 sequences are MNHEY and SMNVEV (reference sequence). Trimming took 4 bases from V and 4 from J, leaving 10 bases between them. The CDR3 loop is CASSSRPGTEAFF. The CDR3 bases are TGTGCCAGCAGTTCTAGACCGGGCACTGAAGCTTTCTTT.

The gene calls are TRBV7-3 and TRBJ1-1; unclear D gene. The CDR3 is 14 amino acids. The V gene lost 2 bases and the J gene lost 2 bases, with 9 bases spanning the gap. The germline V gene encodes CDR1 SGHTA and CDR2 FQGTGA. The CDR3 nucleotides are TGTGCCAGCAGCTTAGAAGGGAGTAACACTGAAGCTTTCTTT. Translated, it gives CASSLEGSNTEAFF.

This clone was detected once. The CDR3 DNA follows: TGTGCCAGCAGCCCTCTGACTACTTACGAGCAGTACTTC. This codes for CASSPLTTYEQYF. The chain uses TRBV11-2 and TRBJ2-5; D possibly corresponds to TRBD2 (5 bases). The tail of the sequence fits TRBJ2-7 better, so the J call may be wrong. The CDR3 runs to 13 residues. Looked up from germline, CDR1 is SGHAT and CDR2 is FQNNGV.